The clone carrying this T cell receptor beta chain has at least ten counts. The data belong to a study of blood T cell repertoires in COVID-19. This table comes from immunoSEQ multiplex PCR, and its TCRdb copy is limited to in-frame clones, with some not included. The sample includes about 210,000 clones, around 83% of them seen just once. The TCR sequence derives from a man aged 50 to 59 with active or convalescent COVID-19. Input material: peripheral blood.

For the CDR3, the DNA is TGTGCCAGCAGTGAATCGGCCCTAAGGAGCGGGAGATCCCATGAGCAGTTCTTC. Its translation: CASSESALRSGRSHEQFF. The genes are TRBV2 and TRBJ2-1; the match to TRBD2 covers 8 bases. The V gene end was trimmed by 2 bases and the J gene end by 8 bases; junction bases not matched to a gene: 17. Per germline, CDR1 SNHLY and CDR2 FYNNEI. The CDR3 is 18 residues long. The full variable domain, rest sourced from reference TRBV2 and TRBJ2-1, is EPEVTQTPSHQVTQMGQEVILRCVPISNHLYFYWYRQILGQKVEFLVSFYNNEISEKSEIFDDQFSVERPDGSNFTLKIRSTKLEDSAMYFCASSESALRSGRSHEQFFGPGTRLTVL.